The rows below give T cell receptor beta chains drawn from one sample of a study of blood T cells in healthy people across ages. TCRdb recomputed calls from the 5' RACE reads with MiXCR, one row per CDR3 protein. The data contain 850,000 to 1,100,000 distinct CDR3 sequences, about two fifths of them singletons. The sequencing input was blood. These receptors were obtained from a man between 18 and 35 years old in good health. Each CDR3 is given with its conserved first and last residue. The D gene is left open where the match is weak. Clone size is shown for a subset of rows, as once, few, many or a class of expanded clone.

>-|TRBJ1-5|-|TRBV6-5
TGTGCCAGCAGTTACTCGGCGGCCGGCAATCAGCCCCAGCATTTT
CASSYSAAGNQPQHF
>TRBD1|TRBJ1-2|few|TRBV28
TGTGCCAGCAGCAGCGGGACAGAAGGCAACTATGGCTACACCTTC
CASSSGTEGNYGYTF
>-|TRBJ1-2|-|TRBV27
TGTGCCAGCATGGCGACAGGAGTCTATTGCTACACCTTC
CASMATGVYCYTF
>TRBD1|TRBJ1-6|few|TRBV20-1
TGCAGTGCTAGAGCCGGGACAGCTTATAATTCACCCCTCCACTTT
CSARAGTAYNSPLHF
>TRBD1|TRBJ2-3|-|TRBV6-4
TGTGCCAGCAGTGACTCTAGGACAGGGTCAGATACGCAGTATTTT
CASSDSRTGSDTQYF
>-|TRBJ2-2|few|TRBV10-3
TGTGCCATCAGAGCACCAGAGGGGGAGCTGTTTTTT
CAIRAPEGELFF
>TRBD2|TRBJ2-1|few|TRBV20-1
TGCAGTGCTAGAGATAGTAGCGGGGGGGCGGATGAGCAGTTCTTC
CSARDSSGGADEQFF
>TRBD2|TRBJ2-1|-|TRBV20-1
TGCAGTGCTAGAGGGGGGGGGACTAGCGAAACCAATGAGCAGTTCTTC
CSARGGGTSETNEQFF
>TRBD1|TRBJ2-2|-|TRBV5-1
TGCGCCAGCAGCCTAAGGACAGGGAGGAGCACCGGGGAGCTGTTTTTT
CASSLRTGRSTGELFF
>-|TRBJ2-1|few|TRBV12-3/TRBV12-4
TGTGCCAGCAGTTCGGACAAGGGTGAGCAGTTCTTC
CASSSDKGEQFF
>-|TRBJ1-4|-|TRBV4-1
TGCGCCAGCAGCCAAATGGACCCCCGGGGGCTGTTTTTT
CASSQMDPRGLFF
>-|TRBJ2-2|-|TRBV4-3
TGCGCCAGCAGCCAAGGCAGGCTAGCGAACACCGGGGAGCTGTTTTTT
CASSQGRLANTGELFF
>TRBD1|TRBJ1-5|-|TRBV28
TGTGCCAGCAGTCGAGACAGGGATGGCAATCAGCCCCAGCATTTT
CASSRDRDGNQPQHF
>TRBD1|TRBJ1-4|-|TRBV4-3
TGCGCCAGCAGCCAAGCTCTACAGGGGAAACGGGAAAAACTGTTTTTT
CASSQALQGKREKLFF
>TRBD2|TRBJ2-3|few|TRBV28
TGTGCCAGCAGCCCTCTAGCGGGGGCCGCGGTTGGCACAGATACGCAGTATTTT
CASSPLAGAAVGTDTQYF
>-|TRBJ2-6|-|TRBV20-1
TGCAGTGCGTCAATAAACAGGGTGGCACACTCTGGGGCCAACGTCCTGACTTTC
CSASINRVAHSGANVLTF
>-|TRBJ2-5|-|TRBV20-1
TGCAGTGCTAGAGTTCCTAGTTGCTATGAGACCCAGTACTTC
CSARVPSCYETQYF
>TRBD1|TRBJ1-2|-|TRBV20-1
TGCAGTGCTTCTGGACAGGGGGACTATGGCTACACCTTC
CSASGQGDYGYTF
>TRBD1|TRBJ2-7|few|TRBV29-1
TGCAGCGTAATCCGGGACAGGGGGCAAGGTTCCTACGAGCAGTACTTC
CSVIRDRGQGSYEQYF
>TRBD1|TRBJ1-2|-|TRBV20-1
TGCAGTGCTGGAGATACGAGACAGGGGGATTGCTACACCTTC
CSAGDTRQGDCYTF
>TRBD1|TRBJ1-2|few|TRBV6-2/TRBV6-3
TGTGCCAGCTGGGGACAGGGACTTTCAAACTATGGCTACACCTTC
CASWGQGLSNYGYTF
>-|TRBJ2-5|-|TRBV9
TGTGCCAGCAGCCTGCCGGGTTTCCAAGAGACCCAGTACTTC
CASSLPGFQETQYF
>-|TRBJ1-2|-|TRBV24-1
TGTGCCACCAGTGGACCCACAGGGATAAGAGGCTACACCTTC
CATSGPTGIRGYTF
>TRBD2|TRBJ2-7|-|TRBV7-2
TGTGCCAGCAGCTATAGCGGGGGGGCCTCATACGAGCAGTACTTC
CASSYSGGASYEQYF
>TRBD1|TRBJ1-5|few|TRBV12-3/TRBV12-4
TGTGCCAGCAGCCTATGGACAGGGACTAGCAATCAGCCCCAGCATTTT
CASSLWTGTSNQPQHF
>TRBD2|TRBJ2-1|-|TRBV6-5
TGTGCCAGCAGCACCGCGAGACTAGCGGGAGGAGGCTCCTACAATGAGCAGTTCTTC
CASSTARLAGGGSYNEQFF
>-|TRBJ2-5|few|TRBV10-3
TGTGCCATCAGTGAGGTGCACAGCCAAGAGACCCAGTACTTC
CAISEVHSQETQYF
>-|TRBJ2-7|-|TRBV5-1
TGCGCCAGCAGCTTGGGATACAGGGCATCCTACAATGAGCAGTACTTC
CASSLGYRASYNEQYF
>TRBD2|TRBJ2-3|-|TRBV13
TGTGCCAGCAGTCCCCTAACTAGCGGGAGTGTCGCAGATACGCAGTATTTT
CASSPLTSGSVADTQYF
>TRBD1|TRBJ2-7|-|TRBV12-5
TGTGCCCCGCCAGGGGGACCTAGTCGTTTCGACGAGCAGTACTTC
CAPPGGPSRFDEQYF
>-|TRBJ1-3|-|TRBV6-2/TRBV6-3
TGTGCCAGCAGTTTCCGGGCGAAGCAGGGCACCATATATTTT
CASSFRAKQGTIYF
>-|TRBJ1-2|-|TRBV2
TGTGCCAGCAGCCCAAAATCTAGCTATGGCTACACCTTC
CASSPKSSYGYTF
>TRBD1|TRBJ2-7|-|TRBV11-2
TGTGCCAGCAGCTTCCCGACAGGGAAGGGCTACGAGCAGTACTTC
CASSFPTGKGYEQYF
>-|TRBJ2-7|-|TRBV7-2
TGTGCCAGCAGCTTAGCCGGACACGACTACAATGAGCAGTACTTC
CASSLAGHDYNEQYF
>TRBD2|TRBJ2-7|many|TRBV27
TGTGCCAGCAGTGCCCTTTATGGGAGGGTAGGGAACGAGCAGTACTTC
CASSALYGRVGNEQYF
>TRBD2|TRBJ2-5|-|TRBV5-1
TGCGCCAGCAGCTTGAGCGGGGCGGGGGATCAAGAGACCCAGTACTTC
CASSLSGAGDQETQYF
>-|TRBJ1-2|-|TRBV5-1
TGCGCCAGCAGCTTGTCGGCCGTCAGAGGGGACTGTGGCTACACCTTC
CASSLSAVRGDCGYTF
>-|TRBJ2-1|once|TRBV6-2/TRBV6-3
TGTGCCGGCAGTGCCCGTGACAGAGAGCAGTTCTTC
CAGSARDREQFF
>TRBD1|TRBJ2-7|few|TRBV6-5
TGTGCCAGCACCCGACAGGGGTACGAGCAGTACTTC
CASTRQGYEQYF
>-|TRBJ2-1|few|TRBV3-1
TGTGCCAGCAGCCAAGATATCAGGACAGCGAGGGCCAATGAGCAGTTCTTC
CASSQDIRTARANEQFF
>-|TRBJ1-1|-|TRBV5-1
TGCGCCAGCGCGTACAGGGACATGAACACTGAAGCTTTCTTT
CASAYRDMNTEAFF
>-|TRBJ1-1|-|TRBV12-3/TRBV12-4
TGTGCCAGCAGCAAGGGTGAGGGGATGGTGAACACTGAAGCTTTCTTT
CASSKGEGMVNTEAFF
>-|TRBJ1-1|-|TRBV7-2
TGTGCCAGCAGCACACAGGCGCGGGGGACTGAAGCTTTCTTT
CASSTQARGTEAFF
>-|TRBJ1-1|-|TRBV4-3
TGCGCCAGCAGCCAAGAAGAGGGCACTGAAGCTTTCTTT
CASSQEEGTEAFF